This note documents a single TCR beta chain sequence. Its specificity is not known. Both 60 Vbeta primers and 13 Jbeta primers went into the PCR. Authors' processing steps: As a later analysis found, there were approximately 80 million unique TCR beta chains, of which roughly 11 million were shared. Clones were sequenced by immunoSEQ multiplex PCR, and TCRdb holds only the in-frame ones, with some missing. V, J and clone size reflect that table, while D and trimming were determined from the DNA. The sample includes fewer than 150,000 clones, 82% of them seen just once. These data come from a study of cytomegalovirus exposure and HLA in healthy donors. Broader study findings: HLA restriction was apparent for most CMV-associated TCR beta chains in a later analysis. Several of the most significant clusters were apparently associated with common viral pathogens in a later analysis.

The length of the CDR3 is 12 residues. CDR1 and CDR2 (germline): MNHEY, SVGAGI. The germline V and J ends were trimmed by 6 bases and 6 bases, with 11 bases remaining between them. The sequenced sample consisted of PBMCs. The rearrangement joins TRBV6-5 to TRBJ1-2; a possible D gene is TRBD1 (6 bases). The receptor was isolated from a woman under 30 in good health and CMV-seronegative. Here the CDR3 DNA reads TGTGCCAGCAGAGAGTGGACAGATGGCTACACCTTC. It translates to CASREWTDGYTF.